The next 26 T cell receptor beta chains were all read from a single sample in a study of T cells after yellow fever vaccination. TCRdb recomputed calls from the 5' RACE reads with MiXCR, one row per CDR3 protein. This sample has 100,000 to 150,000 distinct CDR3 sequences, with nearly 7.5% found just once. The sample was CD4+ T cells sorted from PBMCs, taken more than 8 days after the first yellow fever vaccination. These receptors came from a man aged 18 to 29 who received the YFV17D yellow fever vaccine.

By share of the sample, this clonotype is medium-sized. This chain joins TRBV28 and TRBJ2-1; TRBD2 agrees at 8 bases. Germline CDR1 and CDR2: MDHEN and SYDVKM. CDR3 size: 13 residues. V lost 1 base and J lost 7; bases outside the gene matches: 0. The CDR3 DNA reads TGTGCCAGCAGTTTATCGGGGGGGAATGAGCAGTTCTTC. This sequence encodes CASSLSGGNEQFF.

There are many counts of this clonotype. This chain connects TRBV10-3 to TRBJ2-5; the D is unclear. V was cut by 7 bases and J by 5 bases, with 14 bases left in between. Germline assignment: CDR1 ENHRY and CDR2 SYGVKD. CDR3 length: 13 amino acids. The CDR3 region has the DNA TGTGCCATCAACAATCAGATAGAGGAGACCCAGTACTTC. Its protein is CAINNQIEETQYF.

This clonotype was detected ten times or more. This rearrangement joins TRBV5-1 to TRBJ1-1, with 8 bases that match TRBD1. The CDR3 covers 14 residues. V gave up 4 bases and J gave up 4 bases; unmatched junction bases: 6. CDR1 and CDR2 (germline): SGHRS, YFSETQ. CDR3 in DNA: TGCGCCAGCAGCCAGGGGGCGCAAGGCACTGAAGCTTTCTTT. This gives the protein CASSQGAQGTEAFF.

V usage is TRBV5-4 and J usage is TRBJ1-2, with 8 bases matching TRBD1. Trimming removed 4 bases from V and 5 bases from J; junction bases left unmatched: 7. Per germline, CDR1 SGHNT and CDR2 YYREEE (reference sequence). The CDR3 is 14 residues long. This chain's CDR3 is CASSHRQGQYGYTF. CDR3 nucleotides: TGTGCCAGCAGCCACAGACAGGGGCAATATGGCTACACCTTC.

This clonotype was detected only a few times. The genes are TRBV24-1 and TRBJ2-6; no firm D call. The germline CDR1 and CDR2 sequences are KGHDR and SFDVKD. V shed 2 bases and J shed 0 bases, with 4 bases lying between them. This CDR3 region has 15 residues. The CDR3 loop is CATSDSFSGANVLTF. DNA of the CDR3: TGTGCCACCAGTGATTCTTTCTCTGGGGCCAACGTCCTGACTTTC.

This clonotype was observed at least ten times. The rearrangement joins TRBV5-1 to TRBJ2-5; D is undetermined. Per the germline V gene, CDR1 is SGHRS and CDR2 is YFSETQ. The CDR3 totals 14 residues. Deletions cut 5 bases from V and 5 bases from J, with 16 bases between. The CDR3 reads CASRFVDRGETQYF. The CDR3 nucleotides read TGCGCCAGCAGGTTTGTCGACCGTGGGGAGACCCAGTACTTC.

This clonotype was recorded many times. The CDR3 loop is CASSFFGAGSEQYF. CDR3 coding DNA: TGTGCCAGCAGCTTCTTCGGGGCAGGGAGCGAGCAGTACTTC. The chain is built from TRBV7-2 and TRBJ2-7, with D possibly called TRBD1 or TRBD2 (5 bases each). This CDR3 comprises 14 residues. From germline, CDR1 is SGHTA and CDR2 FQGNSA. V was cut by 3 bases and J by 6 bases, with 15 bases left in between.

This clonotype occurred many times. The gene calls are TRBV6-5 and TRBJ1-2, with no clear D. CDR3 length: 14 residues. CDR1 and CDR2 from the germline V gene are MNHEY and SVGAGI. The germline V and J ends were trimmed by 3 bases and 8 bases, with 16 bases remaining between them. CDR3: CASSYGRFLGGYTF. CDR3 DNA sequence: TGTGCCAGCAGTTATGGCAGATTCCTGGGGGGCTACACCTTC.

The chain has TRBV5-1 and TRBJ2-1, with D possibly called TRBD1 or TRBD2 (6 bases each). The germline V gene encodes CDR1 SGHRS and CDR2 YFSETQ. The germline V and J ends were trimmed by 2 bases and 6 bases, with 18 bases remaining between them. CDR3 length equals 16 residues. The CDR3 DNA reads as TGCGCCAGCAGCTTCCTCCCGGGGGCCCTGGTCAATGAGCAGTTCTTC. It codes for CASSFLPGALVNEQFF.

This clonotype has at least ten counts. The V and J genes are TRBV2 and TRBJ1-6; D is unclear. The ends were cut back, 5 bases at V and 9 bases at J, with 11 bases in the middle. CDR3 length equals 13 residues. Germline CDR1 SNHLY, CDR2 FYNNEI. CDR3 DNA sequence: TGTGCCAGCAGTTCTGTATTTGGTTCACCCCTCCACTTT. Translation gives CASSSVFGSPLHF. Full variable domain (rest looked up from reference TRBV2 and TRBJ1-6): EPEVTQTPSHQVTQMGQEVILRCVPISNHLYFYWYRQILGQKVEFLVSFYNNEISEKSEIFDDQFSVERPDGSNFTLKIRSTKLEDSAMYFCASSSVFGSPLHFGNGTRLTVT.

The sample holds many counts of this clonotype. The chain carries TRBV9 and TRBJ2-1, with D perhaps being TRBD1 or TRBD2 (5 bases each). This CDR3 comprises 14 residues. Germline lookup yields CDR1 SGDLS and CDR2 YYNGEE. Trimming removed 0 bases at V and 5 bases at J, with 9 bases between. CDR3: CASSVVGTDNEQFF. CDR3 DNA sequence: TGTGCCAGCAGCGTAGTGGGGACGGACAATGAGCAGTTCTTC.

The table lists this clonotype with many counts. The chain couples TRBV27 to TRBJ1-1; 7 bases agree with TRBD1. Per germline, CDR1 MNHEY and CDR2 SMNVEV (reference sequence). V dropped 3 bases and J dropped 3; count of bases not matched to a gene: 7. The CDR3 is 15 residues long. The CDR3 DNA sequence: TGTGCCAGCAGTTTTTCGACAGGGACGTACACTGAAGCTTTCTTT. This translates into CASSFSTGTYTEAFF.

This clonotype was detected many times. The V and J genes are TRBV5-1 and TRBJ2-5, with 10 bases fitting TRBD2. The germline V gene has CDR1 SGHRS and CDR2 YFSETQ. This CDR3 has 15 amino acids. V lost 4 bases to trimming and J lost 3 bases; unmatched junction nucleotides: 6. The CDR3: CASSPPLAGEETQYF. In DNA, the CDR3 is TGCGCCAGCAGCCCTCCTCTAGCGGGGGAAGAGACCCAGTACTTC.

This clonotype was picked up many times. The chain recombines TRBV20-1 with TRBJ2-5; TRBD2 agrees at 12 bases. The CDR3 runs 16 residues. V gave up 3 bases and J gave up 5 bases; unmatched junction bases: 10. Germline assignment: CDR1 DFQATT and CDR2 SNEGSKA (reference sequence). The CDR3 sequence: CSARDPSGGAGETQYF. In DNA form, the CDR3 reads TGCAGTGCTAGGGACCCTAGCGGGGGGGCGGGTGAGACCCAGTACTTC.

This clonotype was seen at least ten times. The DNA of the CDR3 is TGTGCCAGCCAGCACCCAGCCAACACCGGGGAGCTGTTTTTT. Translation gives CASQHPANTGELFF. The chain carries TRBV2 and TRBJ2-2; D not resolved. Between the trimmed V and J ends, which lost 8 bases and 2 bases, there was a span of 12 bases. Germline V gene data show CDR1 as SNHLY and CDR2 as FYNNEI. The CDR3 loop spans 14 amino acids.

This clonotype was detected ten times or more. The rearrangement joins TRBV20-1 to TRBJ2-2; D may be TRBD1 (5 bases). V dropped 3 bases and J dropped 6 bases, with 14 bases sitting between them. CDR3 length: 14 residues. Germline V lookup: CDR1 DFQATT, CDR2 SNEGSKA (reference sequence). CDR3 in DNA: TGCAGTGCTAGTAACCCAAGGGGCGCCGGGGAGCTGTTTTTT. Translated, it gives CSASNPRGAGELFF.

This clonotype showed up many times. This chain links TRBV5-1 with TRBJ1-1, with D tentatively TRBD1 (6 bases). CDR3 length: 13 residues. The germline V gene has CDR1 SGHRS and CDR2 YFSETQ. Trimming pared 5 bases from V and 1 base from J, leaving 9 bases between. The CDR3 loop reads CASRRTENTEAFF. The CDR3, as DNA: TGCGCCAGCAGAAGGACAGAGAACACTGAAGCTTTCTTT.

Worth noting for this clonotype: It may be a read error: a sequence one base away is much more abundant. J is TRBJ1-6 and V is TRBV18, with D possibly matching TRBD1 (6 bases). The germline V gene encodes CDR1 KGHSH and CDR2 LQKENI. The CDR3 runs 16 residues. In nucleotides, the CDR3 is TGTGTCAGCTCACCGAGGGGAGGGGGCTATAATTCACCCCTCCACTTT. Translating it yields CVSSPRGGGYNSPLHF.

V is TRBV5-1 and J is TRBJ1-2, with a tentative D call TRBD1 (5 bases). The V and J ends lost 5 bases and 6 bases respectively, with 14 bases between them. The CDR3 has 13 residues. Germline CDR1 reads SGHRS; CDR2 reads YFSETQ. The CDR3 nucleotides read TGCGCCAGCAGGGTGGGGCAGGGCGATGGCTACACCTTC. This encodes CASRVGQGDGYTF.

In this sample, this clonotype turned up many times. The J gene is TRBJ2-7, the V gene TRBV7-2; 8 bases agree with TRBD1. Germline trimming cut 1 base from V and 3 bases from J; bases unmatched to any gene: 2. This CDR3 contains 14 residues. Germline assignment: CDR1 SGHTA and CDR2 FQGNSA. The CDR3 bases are TGTGCCAGCAGCTTAGTCGGGACAGGCTACGAGCAGTACTTC. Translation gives CASSLVGTGYEQYF.

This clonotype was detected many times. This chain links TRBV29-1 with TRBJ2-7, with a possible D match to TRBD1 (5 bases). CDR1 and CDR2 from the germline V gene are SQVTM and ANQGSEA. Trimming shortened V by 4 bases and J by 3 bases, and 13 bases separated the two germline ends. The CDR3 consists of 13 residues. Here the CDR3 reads CSVAPGINYEQYF. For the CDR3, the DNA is TGCAGCGTTGCGCCAGGGATCAACTACGAGCAGTACTTC.

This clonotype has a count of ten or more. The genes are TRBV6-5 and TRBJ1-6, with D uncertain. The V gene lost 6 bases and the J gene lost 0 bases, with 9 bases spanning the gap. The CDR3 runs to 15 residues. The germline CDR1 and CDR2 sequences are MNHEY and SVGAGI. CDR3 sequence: CASRLLSSYNSPLHF. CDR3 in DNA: TGTGCCAGCAGGCTGTTGAGCTCCTATAATTCACCCCTCCACTTT.

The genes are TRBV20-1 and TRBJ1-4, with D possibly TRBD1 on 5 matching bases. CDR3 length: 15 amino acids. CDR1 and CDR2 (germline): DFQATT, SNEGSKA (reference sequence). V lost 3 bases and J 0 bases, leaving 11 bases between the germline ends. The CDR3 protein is CSASRDRSTNEKLFF. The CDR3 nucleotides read TGCAGTGCTAGCCGGGACCGATCAACTAATGAAAAACTGTTTTTT.

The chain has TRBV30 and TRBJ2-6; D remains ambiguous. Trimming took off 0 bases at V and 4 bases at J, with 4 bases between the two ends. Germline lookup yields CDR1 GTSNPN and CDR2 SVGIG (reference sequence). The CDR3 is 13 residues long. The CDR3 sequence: CAWSVGGANVLTF. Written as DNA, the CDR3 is TGTGCCTGGAGTGTAGGCGGGGCCAACGTCCTGACTTTC.

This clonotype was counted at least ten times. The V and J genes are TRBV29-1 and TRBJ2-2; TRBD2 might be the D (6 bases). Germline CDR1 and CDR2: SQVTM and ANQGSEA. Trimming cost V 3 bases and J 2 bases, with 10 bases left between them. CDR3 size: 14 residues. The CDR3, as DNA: TGCAGCGTTGACCCGGGGGAAAACACCGGGGAGCTGTTTTTT. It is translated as CSVDPGENTGELFF.

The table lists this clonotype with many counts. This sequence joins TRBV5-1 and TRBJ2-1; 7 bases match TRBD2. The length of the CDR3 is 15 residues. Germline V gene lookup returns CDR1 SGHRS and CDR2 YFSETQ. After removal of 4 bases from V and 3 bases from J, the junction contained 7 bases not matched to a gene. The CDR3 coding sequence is TGCGCCAGCAGCAGGAATGGGGGGGGCTACAATGAGCAGTTCTTC. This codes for CASSRNGGGYNEQFF.